The 25 T cell receptor beta chains presented below share a single source sample, sequenced in a study of human T cells and chemical hapten exposure. Total RNA was isolated from whole blood that had not been fractionated. In TCRdb, the 5' RACE reads were re-called with MiXCR into one record per CDR3 protein. Of about 120,000 distinct CDR3 sequences listed, around 20% are singletons. Receptors were obtained from a human donor in good health.

This clonotype was recorded once. The rearrangement links TRBV4-1 to TRBJ1-6, with a weak D call TRBD1 (5 bases). Trimming cost V 2 bases and J 1 base, with 6 bases left between them. This CDR3 is built from 15 residues. Germline V gene lookup returns CDR1 MGHRA and CDR2 YSYEKL. CDR3 residues: CASSQSGSYNSPLHF. CDR3 sequence (DNA): TGCGCCAGCAGCCAATCAGGGTCCTATAATTCACCCCTCCACTTT.

CDR3 amino acids: CASSFGDREDSPLHF. The CDR3 DNA reads as TGTGCCAGCAGTTTCGGCGACAGGGAAGATTCACCCCTCCACTTT. The chain employs TRBV12-3 or TRBV12-4 and TRBJ1-6, with 7 nucleotides matching TRBD1. The length of the CDR3 is 15 residues. Trimming removed 3 bases from V and 8 bases from J; junction bases left unmatched: 7.

This clonotype was picked up a small number of times. The V and J genes are TRBV18 and TRBJ2-1; 7 nucleotides match TRBD2. Trimming cost V 5 bases and J 3 bases; bases outside gene matches: 7. The CDR3 is made up of 15 amino acids. From germline, CDR1 is KGHSH and CDR2 LQKENI. CDR3 sequence reads: CASSVQRGNYNEQFF. The DNA for the CDR3 is TGTGCCAGCTCAGTTCAGCGGGGCAACTACAATGAGCAGTTCTTC.

This sequence joins TRBV7-2 and TRBJ2-1, with TRBD2 matching 8 bases. Germline V CDR1 and CDR2: SGHTA, FQGNSA. This CDR3 is built from 16 residues. The V gene end was trimmed by 4 bases and the J gene end by 4 bases; junction bases not matched to a gene: 9. CDR3 residues: CASSSQAGVGYNEQFF. The CDR3 DNA sequence: TGTGCCAGCAGCTCCCAAGCGGGAGTGGGTTACAATGAGCAGTTCTTC.

This clonotype showed up many times. CDR3 sequence reads: CASSSGRGRETQYF. CDR3 DNA sequence: TGCGCCAGCAGCTCCGGACGGGGGAGAGAGACCCAGTACTTC. The genes are TRBV5-1 and TRBJ2-5; TRBD2 is a possible D gene (6 bases). The V and J ends lost 3 bases and 4 bases respectively, with 13 bases between them. The CDR3 is 14 amino acids. Germline lookup yields CDR1 SGHRS and CDR2 YFSETQ.

This clonotype turned up a few times. The chain couples TRBV5-1 to TRBJ1-3; D is ambiguous. CDR3 length: 16 residues. The germline CDR1 and CDR2 sequences are SGHRS and YFSETQ. V dropped 0 bases and J dropped 0 bases, with 10 bases sitting between them. The CDR3 DNA is TGCGCCAGCAGCTTGGCCGGCAGTAGCTCTGGAAACACCATATATTTT. Translation gives CASSLAGSSSGNTIYF.

The chain has TRBV20-1 and TRBJ2-3, with D possibly being TRBD2 (6 bases). The CDR3 is 12 residues long. Germline V gene sequence: CDR1 DFQATT, CDR2 SNEGSKA (reference sequence). Between the trimmed V and J ends, which lost 5 bases and 0 bases, there was a span of 6 bases. The CDR3 here is CSAAGSTDTQYF. The CDR3 DNA sequence: TGCAGTGCTGCGGGAAGCACAGATACGCAGTATTTT.

This clonotype has more than one count but fewer than ten. The chain is built from TRBV21-1 and TRBJ2-3; the table's D call TRBD2 went unverified against the DNA. TRBV21-1 represents a pseudogene. The CDR3 extends over 20 amino acids. CDR3 in amino acids: CASSKAERLAGGPSTDTQYF. For the CDR3, the DNA is TGTGCCAGCAGCAAAGCGGAGCGACTAGCGGGAGGCCCTAGCACAGATACGCAGTATTTT.

The chain has TRBV2 and TRBJ1-6; 8 bases are a match to TRBD1. The CDR3 is 13 amino acids. CDR1 and CDR2 (germline): SNHLY, FYNNEI. The junction had 0 bases not matched to a gene; V was cut back by 6 bases and J by 5 bases. The CDR3 protein is CASRTGDNSPLHF. The DNA of the CDR3 is TGTGCCAGCAGGACAGGGGATAATTCACCCCTCCACTTT. Full variable domain (remainder filled in from reference TRBV2 and TRBJ1-6): EPEVTQTPSHQVTQMGQEVILRCVPISNHLYFYWYRQILGQKVEFLVSFYNNEISEKSEIFDDQFSVERPDGSNFTLKIRSTKLEDSAMYFCASRTGDNSPLHFGNGTRLTVT.

This clonotype was counted only a few times. The chain is built from TRBV28 and TRBJ2-4; D is possibly TRBD2 (5 bases). The CDR3 length is 14 residues. V lost 5 bases and J lost 4, with 12 bases in between. Germline assignment: CDR1 MDHEN and CDR2 SYDVKM. The CDR3 reads CASSPSGRKNIQYF. In nucleotides, the CDR3 is TGTGCCAGCAGTCCAAGCGGCAGAAAAAACATTCAGTACTTC.

The chain joins TRBV11-3 to TRBJ2-1, with a weak D call TRBD2 (6 bases). The CDR3 is 13 residues long. Trimming stripped 0 bases from V and 9 bases from J, with 9 bases between. Per germline, CDR1 SGHNT and CDR2 YENEEA. In nucleotides, the CDR3 is TGTGCCAGCAGCTTAGATATGGGGGGTGAGCAGTTCTTC. This translates into CASSLDMGGEQFF.

By frequency in the sample, this clonotype is medium-sized. At one boundary the junction diverges from the germline segment, which might be a read error. The chain links TRBV4-1 to TRBJ2-1; 16 bases fit TRBD2. The CDR3 runs 14 residues. From germline, CDR1 is MGHRA and CDR2 YSYEKL. CDR3 sequence (DNA): TGCGCCAGCAGCCTCGGGACTAGCGGGGGGGAGGGAATCTTC. As protein: CASSLGTSGGEGIF.

This clonotype was counted a few times. The chain is built from TRBV14 and TRBJ2-5; D is uncertain. Trimming cost V 6 bases and J 5 bases, with 7 bases left between them. The CDR3 loop spans 11 amino acids. The germline gives CDR1 SGHDN, CDR2 FVKESK. Here the CDR3 reads CASSHGETQYF. The CDR3 DNA is TGTGCCAGCAGTCACGGGGAGACCCAGTACTTC.

The chain combines TRBV5-1 with TRBJ2-6; D possibly matches TRBD1 or TRBD2 (6 bases each). This CDR3 comprises 17 residues. CDR1 and CDR2 (germline): SGHRS, YFSETQ. V was shortened by 4 bases and J by 13 bases, with 27 bases between the two germline ends. Written as DNA, the CDR3 is TGCGCCAGCAGCCTATGGGAGGCCCGAGGGGGACAACGGGTCCTGACTTTC. Translated: CASSLWEARGGQRVLTF. The whole variable domain, remainder taken from reference TRBV5-1 and TRBJ2-6, is KAGVTQTPRYLIKTRGQQVTLSCSPISGHRSVSWYQQTPGQGLQFLFEYFSETQRNKGNFPGRFSGRQFSNSRSEMNVSTLELGDSALYLCASSLWEARGGQRVLTFGAGSRLTVL.

The genes are TRBV6-5 and TRBJ1-6; possibly TRBD1 for D (5 bases). The CDR3 runs 14 residues. The V gene's germline CDR1 is MNHEY and CDR2 SVGAGI. V shed 6 bases and J shed 5 bases, with 11 bases lying between them. For the CDR3, the DNA is TGTGCCAGCAGGGGCCAGGGAGATAATTCACCCCTCCACTTT. As protein: CASRGQGDNSPLHF.

This clonotype was picked up a small number of times. V and J are TRBV9 and TRBJ1-1, with D maybe TRBD1 (6 bases). The CDR3 runs 13 residues. Per the germline V gene, CDR1 is SGDLS and CDR2 is YYNGEE. V was pared by 0 bases and J by 7 bases, with 10 bases between. The CDR3 bases are TGTGCCAGCAGCGTAGAGGGGGGGGGTGAAGCTTTCTTT. Residues: CASSVEGGGEAFF.

J is TRBJ2-3 and V is TRBV9; 8 bases align to TRBD2. The V gene's germline CDR1 is SGDLS and CDR2 YYNGEE. This CDR3 spans 15 amino acids. The ends lost 5 bases at V and 1 base at J; junction bases unmatched: 6. CDR3: CASSSGGQRTDTQYF. CDR3 nucleotide sequence: TGTGCCAGCAGTTCGGGGGGGCAGCGCACAGATACGCAGTATTTT.

V and J are TRBV15 and TRBJ1-5; no clear D gene. This CDR3 contains 15 residues. V dropped 1 base and J dropped 2 bases, with 9 bases sitting between them. The V gene's germline CDR1 is LNHNV and CDR2 YYDKDF (reference sequence). The CDR3 protein is CATSRGETGNQPQHF. CDR3 sequence (DNA): TGTGCCACCAGCAGAGGGGAGACGGGCAATCAGCCCCAGCATTTT.

This chain uses TRBV7-2 with TRBJ2-5; D is undetermined. This CDR3 has 14 residues. The V gene lost 5 bases and the J gene lost 2 bases, with 12 bases spanning the gap. In germline, CDR1 is SGHTA, CDR2 FQGNSA. CDR3 bases: TGTGCCAGCAGCCCAGTCCGTCAACAAGAGACCCAGTACTTC. Its protein product is CASSPVRQQETQYF.

The chain carries TRBV7-9 and TRBJ2-1; D remains ambiguous. V was shortened by 3 bases and J by 0 bases, with 6 bases between the two germline ends. This CDR3 has 14 amino acids. Germline V CDR1 and CDR2: SEHNR, FQNEAQ (reference sequence). The CDR3 loop reads CASSFDNSYNEQFF. CDR3 nucleotide sequence: TGTGCCAGCAGCTTCGACAACTCCTACAATGAGCAGTTCTTC.

This chain joins TRBV5-1 and TRBJ2-5, with D possibly TRBD1 on 5 matching bases. The CDR3 runs 14 residues. In germline, CDR1 is SGHRS, CDR2 YFSETQ. V was shortened by 0 bases and J by 2 bases, with 8 bases between the two germline ends. The CDR3 nucleotides read TGCGCCAGCAGCTTGGGGACAAAACAAGAGACCCAGTACTTC. It is translated as CASSLGTKQETQYF.

A remark on this clonotype: The junction and the germline gene differ at one end; a read error may be behind it. The chain links TRBV7-2 to TRBJ2-2; 15 nucleotides agree with TRBD2. The CDR3 has 16 amino acids. The germline V gene encodes CDR1 SGHTA and CDR2 FQGNSA. The CDR3 loop reads CASSTGLAGGSGEVFF. CDR3 DNA sequence: TGTGCCAGCAGCACCGGACTAGCGGGGGGGAGCGGGGAGGTGTTTTTT.

The chain is built from TRBV6-2 or TRBV6-3 and TRBJ1-1; TRBD1 agrees at 7 bases. The CDR3 spans 15 residues. CDR1 is MNHEY and CDR2 is SVGEGT in the germline V gene. The junction had 13 bases not matched to a gene; V was cut back by 6 bases and J by 6 bases. This CDR3 reads CASSRNIQGGAEAFF. Here the CDR3 DNA reads TGTGCCAGCAGCCGTAATATTCAGGGGGGGGCTGAAGCTTTCTTT.

This clonotype has more than one count but fewer than ten. The chain links TRBV27 to TRBJ2-7; D not certain. Germline loops: CDR1 MNHEY, CDR2 SMNVEV (reference sequence). The CDR3 is made up of 14 amino acids. Deletions cut 6 bases from V and 3 bases from J, with 15 bases between. The DNA for the CDR3 is TGTGCCAGCAGCCGGCTAGACGCCTACTACGAGCAGTACTTC. It is translated as CASSRLDAYYEQYF.

A few counts support this clonotype. This chain uses TRBV7-8 with TRBJ1-5; D possibly corresponds to TRBD1 (6 bases). Germline lookup yields CDR1 SGHVS and CDR2 FQNEAQ. The CDR3 has 15 amino acids. V gave up 5 bases and J gave up 2 bases, with 13 bases separating them. CDR3 in amino acids: CASSLLAGGNQPQHF. CDR3 coding DNA: TGTGCCAGCAGCCTATTGGCAGGGGGCAATCAGCCCCAGCATTTT.